One T cell receptor (beta chain) is described in this entry. This clone was seen a single time. This clone's antigen is unknown. Base quality data are lacking; no much larger clone is found one base away. The source of the sample is a study of blood T cell repertoires in COVID-19 (dated by TCRdb to the early 2020s). About the full investigation: Samples covering the acute and convalescent phases of COVID-19 were provided by collaborators in the United States, Italy and Spain. Samples were obtained from the ongoing ImmuneRACE study (first 160 participants) and from 1,254 subjects provided by 6 global collaborators. HLA class I and class II types, where available, came from metadata supplied by the sample provider rather than from assay-based typing. The sample metadata nearly always contained a de-identified subject ID, COVID-19 status, age in years and sex. The material from the prospective study consisted of cDNA or gDNA derived from T cells, B-cell-depleted T cells, or PBMCs. Subjects who had been exposed to COVID-19, were actively infected with it, or had recovered from it provided the deeply sampled blood TCRbeta repertoires that made up the dataset. The repertoires were released in a freely available public database intended as a resource for research on the immune response to SARS-CoV-2. Study-level results and caveats: How much clinical and demographic metadata was included differed by source and by participant, and the metadata was provided uncurated.

Trimming removed 0 bases from V and 4 bases from J, leaving 16 bases between the germline ends. The germline V gene specifies SGDLS as CDR1 and YYNGEE as CDR2. CDR3 length: 16 amino acids, cysteine to phenylalanine. Just the 48-base CDR3 DNA is kept, in frame starting at base 1. TCRbeta CDR3 regions were amplified from genomic DNA by means of the immunoSEQ Assay, a bias-controlled multiplex PCR. The published analysis was carried out like this. The number of nucleated cells in each sample was estimated by amplification of reference gene primers within the assay. To quantify the absolute abundance of each unique TCRbeta CDR3 rearrangement, sequence reads were collapsed and filtered. Productive Simpson clonality was computed per sample as the square root of Simpson's diversity index over productive rearrangements. TCRdb took this table from immuneACCESS and kept in-frame rearrangements with V and J called. Such tables lack part of the clones; where checked against another copy, unresolved V genes explain under half of the gap, and the rest is unexplained. V, J and clone size are taken as reported in that table, and D and trimming were inferred from the DNA itself. This sample holds about 240,000 clones; about 85% were observed only once. The ten largest clones represent roughly 7.8% of the sample.

A second Seattle source provided samples from volunteer blood donors who had recovered from COVID-19. Whole blood was collected in K2EDTA tubes by collaborating institutions according to the institutions' own protocols. For TCRbeta analysis, collaborator samples were shipped as frozen whole blood, as isolated PBMCs, or as DNA extracted from either sample type. Sequencing input: peripheral blood. The sequence links TRBV9 to TRBJ1-2, with the D segment identity uncertain. This TCR was sampled from a man aged 55 to 70 who had recovered from COVID-19. The CDR3 here reads CASSVDPTGGIYGYTF. The bases are TGTGCCAGCAGCGTAGACCCCACGGGAGGTATCTATGGCTACACCTTC.